Detailed here is one T cell receptor beta chain. Ten or more counts support this clonotype. It has no known antigen specificity. Base qualities are missing; no much larger clone stands one base away. The data stem from a study of T-cell reconstitution after alpha-beta-depleted transplantation in children (dated by TCRdb to 2016 to 2017). With regard to the full study: Using TCR repertoire profiling, the study quantitatively followed how T-cell immune reconstitution unfolded in children after TCRalphabeta/CD19-depleted allogeneic hematopoietic cell transplantation. Overall study outcomes, separate from this receptor: In some patients, the high TCRbeta diversity seen at day 60 was put down to recipient T cells and intrathymic progenitors that had survived conditioning. The apparently early alphabetaT-cell count recovery about two months after transplant was reportedly dependent on only several hundred rapidly expanded clones derived from non-depleted graft cells. Hyperexpanded clone frequencies declined over subsequent months; after one year, T-cell counts and TCRbeta diversity were mostly attributed to newly produced T cells.

Library creation used PCR. Reads for this sample came from an Illumina HiSeq 2500. Molecular barcoding was employed in the preparation of TCR libraries, with unique molecular identifiers being used to normalize TCRbeta repertoire quantification. TCRdb trimmed the raw reads at Q25, called clones with MiXCR and kept productive beta chains. CDR3 protein duplicates are merged, each entry listing the most common genes and DNA. The sample data list fewer than 550,000 distinct CDR3 sequences, and around 15% of these were observed just once. The top ten clonotypes cover over 25% of the sample. Looking up the germline V gene yields CDR1 MGHDK and CDR2 SYGVNS. The CDR3 covers 14 residues, taking in both the cysteine and the phenylalanine. Of the read, only the CDR3 DNA is kept; its 42 bases are in frame from base 1. V is pared back by 3 bases and J by 1 base, with 10 bases lying between the germline termini.

Read against the paper, the sample's treatment or condition label means: allogeneic hematopoietic cell transplantation with graft depleted of TCRalphabeta T cells and CD19 B cells. The children who served as transplant recipients had been given grafts of TCRalphabeta/CD19-depleted allogeneic hematopoietic cells. The source material was PBMCs, mostly from graft donor cells, sampled 360 days after TCRalphabeta/CD19-depleted stem cell transplant. This TCR was sampled from a boy less than two years old who had a stem cell transplant for Wiskott-Aldrich syndrome, so the T cells may come from the graft donor. The chain joins TRBV25-1 to TRBJ2-7, with no confidently assigned D gene. The sequence in DNA is TGTGCCAGCAGTGAGGAACCGACTTCCTACGAGCAGTACTTC. Its protein is CASSEEPTSYEQYF.